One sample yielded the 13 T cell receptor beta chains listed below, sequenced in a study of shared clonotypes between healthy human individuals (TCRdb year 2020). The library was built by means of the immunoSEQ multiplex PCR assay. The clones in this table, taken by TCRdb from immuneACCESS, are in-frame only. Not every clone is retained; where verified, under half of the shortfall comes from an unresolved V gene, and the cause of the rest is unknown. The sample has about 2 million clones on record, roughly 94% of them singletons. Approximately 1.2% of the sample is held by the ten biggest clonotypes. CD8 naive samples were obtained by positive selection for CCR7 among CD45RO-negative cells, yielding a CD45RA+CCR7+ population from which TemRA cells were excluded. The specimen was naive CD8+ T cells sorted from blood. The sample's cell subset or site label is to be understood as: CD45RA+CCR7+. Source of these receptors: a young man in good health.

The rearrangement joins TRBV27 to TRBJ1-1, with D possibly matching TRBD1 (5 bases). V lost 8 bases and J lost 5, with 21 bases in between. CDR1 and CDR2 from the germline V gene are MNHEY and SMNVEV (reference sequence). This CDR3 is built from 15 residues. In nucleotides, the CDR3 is TGTGCCAGCCAGATTACTTCGGGGCGAGGGACTGAAGCTTTCTTT. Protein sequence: CASQITSGRGTEAFF.

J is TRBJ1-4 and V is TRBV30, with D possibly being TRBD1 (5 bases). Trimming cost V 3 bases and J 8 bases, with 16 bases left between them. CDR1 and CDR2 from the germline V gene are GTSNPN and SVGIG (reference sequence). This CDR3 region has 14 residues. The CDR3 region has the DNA TGTGCCTGGAGCGAACCGTGGGGGGAGGAAAAACTGTTTTTT. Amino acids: CAWSEPWGEEKLFF. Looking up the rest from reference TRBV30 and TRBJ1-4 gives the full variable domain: SQTIHQWPATLVQPVGSPLSLECTVEGTSNPNLYWYRQAAGRGLQLLFYSVGIGQISSEVPQNLSASRPQDRQFILSSKKLLLSDSGFYLCAWSEPWGEEKLFFGSGTQLSVL.

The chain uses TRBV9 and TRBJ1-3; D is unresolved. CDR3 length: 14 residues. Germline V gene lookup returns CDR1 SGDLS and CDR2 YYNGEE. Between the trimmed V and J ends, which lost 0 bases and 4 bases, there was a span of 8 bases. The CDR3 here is CASSVGGIGNTIYF. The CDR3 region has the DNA TGTGCCAGCAGCGTAGGAGGGATCGGAAACACCATATATTTT.

For the CDR3, the DNA is TGTGCCAGCAGCCGTACTAGCGGAGTAGCCAAAAACATTCAGTACTTC. Its translation is CASSRTSGVAKNIQYF. The rearrangement uses TRBV7-8 and TRBJ2-4, with 8 bases matching TRBD2. The length of the CDR3 is 16 residues. V lost 5 bases to trimming and J lost 0 bases; unmatched junction nucleotides: 6. CDR1 is SGHVS and CDR2 is FQNEAQ in the germline V gene.

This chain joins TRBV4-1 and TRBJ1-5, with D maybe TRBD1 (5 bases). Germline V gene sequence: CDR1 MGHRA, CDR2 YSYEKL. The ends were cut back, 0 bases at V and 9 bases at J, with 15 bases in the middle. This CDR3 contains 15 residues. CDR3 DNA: TGCGCCAGCAGCCAAGATGCTGGGTCCGGGGGGCCCCAGCATTTT. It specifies CASSQDAGSGGPQHF.

The CDR3 DNA reads as TGTGCCAGCACGGGACCAACCGGGGAGCTGTTTTTT. Translating it yields CASTGPTGELFF. The gene calls are TRBV27 and TRBJ2-2; D is perhaps TRBD1 or TRBD2 (5 bases each). The CDR3 runs to 12 residues. The V end lost 7 bases, the J end lost 5 bases, and 8 bases lay between the germline ends. Germline values: CDR1 MNHEY, CDR2 SMNVEV (reference sequence).

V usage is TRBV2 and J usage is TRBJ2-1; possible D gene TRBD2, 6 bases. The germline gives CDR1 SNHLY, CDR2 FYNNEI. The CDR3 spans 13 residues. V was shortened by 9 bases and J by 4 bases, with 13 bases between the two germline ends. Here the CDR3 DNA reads TGTGCCAGTGGGGGGATTTCTTACAATGAGCAGTTCTTC. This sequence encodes CASGGISYNEQFF.

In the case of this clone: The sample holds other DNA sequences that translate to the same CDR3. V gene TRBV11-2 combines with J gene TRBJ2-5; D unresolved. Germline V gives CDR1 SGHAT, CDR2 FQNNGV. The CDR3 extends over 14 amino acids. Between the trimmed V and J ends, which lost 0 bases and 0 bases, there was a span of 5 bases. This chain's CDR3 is CASSLDAYQETQYF. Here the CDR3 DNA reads TGTGCCAGCAGCTTAGACGCGTACCAAGAGACCCAGTACTTC.

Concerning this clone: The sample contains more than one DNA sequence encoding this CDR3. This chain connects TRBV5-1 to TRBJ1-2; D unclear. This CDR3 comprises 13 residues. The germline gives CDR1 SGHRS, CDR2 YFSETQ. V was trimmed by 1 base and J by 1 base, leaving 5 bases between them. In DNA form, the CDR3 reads TGCGCCAGCAGCTTGTCAGTTAACTATGGCTACACCTTC. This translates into CASSLSVNYGYTF.

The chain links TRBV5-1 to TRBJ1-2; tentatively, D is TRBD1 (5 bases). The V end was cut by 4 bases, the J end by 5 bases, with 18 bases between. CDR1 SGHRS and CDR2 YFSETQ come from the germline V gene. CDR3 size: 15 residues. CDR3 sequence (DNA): TGCGCCAGCAGCCGATCCGGGACGGCTACTTATGGCTACACCTTC. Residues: CASSRSGTATYGYTF.

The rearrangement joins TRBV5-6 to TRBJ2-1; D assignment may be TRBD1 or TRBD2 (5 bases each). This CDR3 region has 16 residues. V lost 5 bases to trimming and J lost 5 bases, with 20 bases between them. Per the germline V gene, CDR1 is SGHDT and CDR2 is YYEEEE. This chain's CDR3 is CASSEITGPGHNEQFF. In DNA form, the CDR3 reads TGTGCCAGCAGTGAAATTACGGGACCGGGCCACAATGAGCAGTTCTTC.

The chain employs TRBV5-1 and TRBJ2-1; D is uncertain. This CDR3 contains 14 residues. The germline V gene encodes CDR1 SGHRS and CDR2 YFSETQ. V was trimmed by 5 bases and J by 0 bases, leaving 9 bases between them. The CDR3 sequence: CASRGLYSYNEQFF. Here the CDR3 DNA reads TGCGCCAGCAGGGGCCTTTACTCCTACAATGAGCAGTTCTTC. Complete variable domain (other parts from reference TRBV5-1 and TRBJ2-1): KAGVTQTPRYLIKTRGQQVTLSCSPISGHRSVSWYQQTPGQGLQFLFEYFSETQRNKGNFPGRFSGRQFSNSRSEMNVSTLELGDSALYLCASRGLYSYNEQFFGPGTRLTVL.

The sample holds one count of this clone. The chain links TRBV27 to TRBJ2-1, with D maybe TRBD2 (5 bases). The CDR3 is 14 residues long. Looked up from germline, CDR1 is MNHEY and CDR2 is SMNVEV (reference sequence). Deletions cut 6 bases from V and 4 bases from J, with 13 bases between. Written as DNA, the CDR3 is TGTGCCAGCAGCCGAATAAGCGGATACAATGAGCAGTTCTTC. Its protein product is CASSRISGYNEQFF.